Below are 5 T cell receptor beta chains sequenced from a single sample in a study of blood T cell repertoires in COVID-19. The protocol was immunoSEQ multiplex PCR, while the TCRdb copy is restricted to in-frame clones and leaves out a portion. The table has around 100,000 clones, roughly 86% seen once. The sample consisted of peripheral blood. These receptors came from a man in his forties with acute or convalescent COVID-19.

The chain recombines TRBV19 with TRBJ1-1; 10 bases align to TRBD1. Unmatched junction bases numbered 11, after V lost 2 bases and J lost 2 bases. This CDR3 is built from 18 residues. The germline gives CDR1 LNHDA, CDR2 SQIVND (reference sequence). The CDR3 nucleotides read TGTGCCAGTAGTATACCGGGACAGGGGAGCGGTCGTAACACTGAAGCTTTCTTT. Protein sequence: CASSIPGQGSGRNTEAFF.

The J gene is TRBJ2-7, the V gene TRBV11-2, with TRBD1 matching over 9 bases. From germline, CDR1 is SGHAT and CDR2 FQNNGV. The ends lost 5 bases at V and 7 bases at J; junction bases unmatched: 18. The CDR3 extends over 17 amino acids. CDR3 residues: CASSQPAATGGRGEQYF. The CDR3 DNA follows: TGTGCCAGCAGCCAACCAGCTGCCACAGGGGGCCGTGGAGAGCAGTACTTC.

Many counts were recorded for this clone. The V gene is TRBV11-3, the J gene TRBJ2-1, with D maybe TRBD1 (6 bases). The CDR3 loop spans 16 amino acids. V gave up 5 bases and J gave up 0 bases, with 14 bases separating them. Germline V gives CDR1 SGHNT, CDR2 YENEEA. CDR3 sequence: CASSAWTDSSYNEQFF. The CDR3 DNA follows: TGTGCCAGCAGCGCATGGACAGATAGCTCCTACAATGAGCAGTTCTTC.

The J gene is TRBJ2-2, the V gene TRBV12-5, with D possibly being TRBD2 (6 bases). The CDR3 consists of 13 residues. CDR1 LGHNT and CDR2 FRNRAP come from the germline V gene. V lost 4 bases and J 4 bases, leaving 7 bases between the germline ends. CDR3 DNA sequence: TGTGCTAGTGGTTCTAGCGCCACCGGGGAGCTGTTTTTT. This codes for CASGSSATGELFF.

The gene calls are TRBV19 and TRBJ1-5; tentative D call: TRBD1 (5 bases). The CDR3 covers 16 residues. Trimming cost V 3 bases and J 7 bases, with 19 bases left between them. Germline assignment: CDR1 LNHDA and CDR2 SQIVND (reference sequence). As DNA, the CDR3 is TGTGCCAGTAGTATTAGGTTGGGCCAGGGCCCCCAGCCCCAGCATTTT. Protein sequence: CASSIRLGQGPQPQHF.